This TCR beta chain is drawn from a study of blood T cell repertoires in COVID-19. Study information: The United States, Italy and Spain provided the acute and convalescent COVID-19 samples. T cells, B-cell-depleted T cells, or PBMCs supplied cDNA or gDNA.

J lost 5 bases, V lost 2 bases, and 6 bases had no gene match. Germline CDR1 and CDR2: WNHNN and SYGVQD (reference sequence). The CDR3 runs to 15 residues. How the authors handled the data: Amplification of reference gene primers was used by the study to estimate nucleated cell counts. The data were produced by immunoSEQ multiplex PCR, yet TCRdb's version contains in-frame clones alone and is incomplete. V, J and clone size were drawn from that table, and D and trimming were deduced from the DNA. The sample lists more than 140,000 clones; more than 70% were seen once. V usage is TRBV10-1 and J usage is TRBJ2-1; the match to TRBD2 covers 7 bases. The sequencing input was peripheral blood. This TCR came from a woman aged 55-69 years with acute or convalescent COVID-19. CDR3 region: CASSEPRESHNEQFF. In DNA form, the CDR3 reads TGCGCCAGCAGTGAGCCGCGGGAGAGCCACAATGAGCAGTTCTTC.